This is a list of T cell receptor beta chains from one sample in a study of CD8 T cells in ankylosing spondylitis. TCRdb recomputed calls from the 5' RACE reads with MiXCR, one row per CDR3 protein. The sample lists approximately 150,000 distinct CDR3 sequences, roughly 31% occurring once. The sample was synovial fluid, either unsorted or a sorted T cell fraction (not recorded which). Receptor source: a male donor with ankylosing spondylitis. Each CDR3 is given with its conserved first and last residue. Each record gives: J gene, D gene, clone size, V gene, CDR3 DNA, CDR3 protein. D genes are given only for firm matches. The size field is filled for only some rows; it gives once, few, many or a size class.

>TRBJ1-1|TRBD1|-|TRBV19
TGTACCAGTAGCCCGACAGGGGGGACGAACACTGAAGCTTTCTTT
CTSSPTGGTNTEAFF
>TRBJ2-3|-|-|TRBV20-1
TGCAGTGCTAGAGTCGGTGGCGGGATAGGGAATACGCAGTATTTT
CSARVGGGIGNTQYF
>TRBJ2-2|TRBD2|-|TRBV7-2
TGTGCCAGCAGCTGGCTAGCGGGAGCCGTGGAGCTGTTTTTT
CASSWLAGAVELFF
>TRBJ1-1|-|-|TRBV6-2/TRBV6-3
TGTGCCAGCAGACAACCCGGGGGGTCGAACACTGAAGCTTTCTTT
CASRQPGGSNTEAFF
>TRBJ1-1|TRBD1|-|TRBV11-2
TGTGCCAGCAGCACGACAGGGGTGGACACTGAAGCTTTCTTT
CASSTTGVDTEAFF
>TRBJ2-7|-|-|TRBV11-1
TGTGCCAGCAGCTTAGTGGGGGAACTCTACGACGAGCAGTACTTC
CASSLVGELYDEQYF
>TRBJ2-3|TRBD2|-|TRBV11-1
TGTGCCAGCAGCCCCGGGACTAGCGGGAGACCCGTCTCAGATACGCAGTATTTT
CASSPGTSGRPVSDTQYF
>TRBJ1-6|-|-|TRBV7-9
TGTGCCAGCAGCTTAGAGGCGTCACCCCTCCACTTT
CASSLEASPLHF
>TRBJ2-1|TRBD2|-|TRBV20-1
TGCAGTGCTAACTCACGGACTAGCGGGGGGGCCGTCCGGGCTGAGCAGTTCTTC
CSANSRTSGGAVRAEQFF
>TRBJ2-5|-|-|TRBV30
TGTGCCTGGGCCTGGGGTGAGACCCAGTACTTC
CAWAWGETQYF
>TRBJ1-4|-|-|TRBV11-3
TGTGCCAGCGGGGAGGACAATGAAAAACTGTTTTTT
CASGEDNEKLFF
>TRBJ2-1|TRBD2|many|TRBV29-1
TGCAGCGTCTCCGGGACTAGCGGGACCAACTCCTACAATGAGCAGTTCTTC
CSVSGTSGTNSYNEQFF
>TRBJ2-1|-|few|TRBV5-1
TGCGCCAGCAGCTCCTCGGGCACCCCCTACAATGAGCAGTTCTTC
CASSSSGTPYNEQFF
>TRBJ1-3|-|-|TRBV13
TGTGCCAGCAGCTTTGGGACGGGTCCACATTTT
CASSFGTGPHF
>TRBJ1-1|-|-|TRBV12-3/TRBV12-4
TGTGCCAGCATTGGGCGGGAGGGCCAAGAAGCTTTCTTT
CASIGREGQEAFF
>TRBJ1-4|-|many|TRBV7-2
TGTGCCAGCAGCTTTCCAGGGGCGATAGGTGAAAAACTGTTTTTT
CASSFPGAIGEKLFF
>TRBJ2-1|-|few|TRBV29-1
TGCAGCGGGGGTAGCGGATACAATGAGCAGTTCTTC
CSGGSGYNEQFF
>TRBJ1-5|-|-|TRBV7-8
TGTGCCAGCAGCCCAAGGGCGAGGGATAGCAATCAGCCCCAGCATTTT
CASSPRARDSNQPQHF
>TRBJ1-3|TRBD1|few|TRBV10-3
TGTGCCATCAGCGGGACAGGCTCTGGAAACACCATATATTTT
CAISGTGSGNTIYF
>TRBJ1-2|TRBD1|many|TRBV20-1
TGCAGTGCCGACCCAAGACAGGGAAACTATGGCTACACCTTC
CSADPRQGNYGYTF
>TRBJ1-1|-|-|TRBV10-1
TGCGCCAGCAGTGACAGTTTGAACACTGAAGCTTTCTTT
CASSDSLNTEAFF
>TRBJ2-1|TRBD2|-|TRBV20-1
TGCAGTGCTGGACAGCCAGCGGGAGTAACACACAATGAGCAGTTCTTC
CSAGQPAGVTHNEQFF
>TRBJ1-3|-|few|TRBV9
TGTGCCAGCAGTTCCTCAGGAGGGACCATTAGCTCTGGAAACACCATATATTTT
CASSSSGGTISSGNTIYF
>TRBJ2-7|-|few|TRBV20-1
TGCAGTGCTAGAGTCGTAGGGGAGCAGTACTTC
CSARVVGEQYF
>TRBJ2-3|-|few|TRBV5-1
TGCGCCAGCAGCTTGGAACCGAGAAGCACAGATACGCAGTATTTT
CASSLEPRSTDTQYF
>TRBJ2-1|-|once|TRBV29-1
TGCAGCGGAGCCCCGACAGGATACAATGAGCAGTTCTTC
CSGAPTGYNEQFF
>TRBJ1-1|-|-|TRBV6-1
TGTGCCAGCAGACACGTCAGGGCAAGGGACACTGAAGCTTTCTTT
CASRHVRARDTEAFF
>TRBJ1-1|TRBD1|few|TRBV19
TGTGCCAGTAGCCCTGGACAGGGGGCCCCTGAAGCTTTCTTT
CASSPGQGAPEAFF
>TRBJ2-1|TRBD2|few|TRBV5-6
TGTGCCAGCAGCTTGGCCGGACTAGCTGATGAGCAGTTCTTC
CASSLAGLADEQFF
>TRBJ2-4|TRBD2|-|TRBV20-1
TGCAGTGCTGCCCCGGGACTAGCGGGGTTGGGGAACATTCAGTACTTC
CSAAPGLAGLGNIQYF
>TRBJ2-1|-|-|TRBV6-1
TGTGCCAGCAGCCCTCAAGGGATTAGTAATGAGCAGTTCTTC
CASSPQGISNEQFF
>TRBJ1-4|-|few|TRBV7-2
TGTGCCAGCAGCTTAGCCGCAGGGTCGGCTAATGAAAAACTGTTTTTT
CASSLAAGSANEKLFF
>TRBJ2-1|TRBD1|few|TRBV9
TGTGCCAGCAGCTCCCACAGGGGCAATGAGCAGTTCTTC
CASSSHRGNEQFF
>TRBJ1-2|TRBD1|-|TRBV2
TGTGCCAGCACAAAAAAGACAGGGGGTCAGGCTAACTATGGCTACACCTTC
CASTKKTGGQANYGYTF
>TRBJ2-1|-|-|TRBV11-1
TGTGCCAGCAGCTTCGGAACTACTCTTAACAATGAGCAGTTCTTC
CASSFGTTLNNEQFF
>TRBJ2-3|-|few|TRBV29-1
TGCAGCGTTGTAGGGGGAAGCACAGATACGCAGTATTTT
CSVVGGSTDTQYF
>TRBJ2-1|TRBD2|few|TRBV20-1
TGCAGTGCAAGACTAGCGGGGGGCCGGGACAATGAGCAGTTCTTC
CSARLAGGRDNEQFF